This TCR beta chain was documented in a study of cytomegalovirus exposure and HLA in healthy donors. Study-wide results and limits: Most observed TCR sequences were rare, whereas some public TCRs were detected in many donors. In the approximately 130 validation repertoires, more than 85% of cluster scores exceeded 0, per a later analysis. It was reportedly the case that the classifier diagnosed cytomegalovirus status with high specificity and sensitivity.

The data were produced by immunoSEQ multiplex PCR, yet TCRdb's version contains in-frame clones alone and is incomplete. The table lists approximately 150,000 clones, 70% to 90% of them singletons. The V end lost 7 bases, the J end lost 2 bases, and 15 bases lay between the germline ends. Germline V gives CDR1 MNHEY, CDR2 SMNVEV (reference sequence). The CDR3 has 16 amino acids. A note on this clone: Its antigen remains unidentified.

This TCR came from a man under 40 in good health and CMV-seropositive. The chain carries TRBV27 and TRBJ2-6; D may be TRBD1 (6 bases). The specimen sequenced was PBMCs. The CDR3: CASTSNRVPGANVLTF. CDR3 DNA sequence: TGTGCCAGCACCTCCAACAGGGTGCCTGGGGCCAACGTCCTGACTTTC.